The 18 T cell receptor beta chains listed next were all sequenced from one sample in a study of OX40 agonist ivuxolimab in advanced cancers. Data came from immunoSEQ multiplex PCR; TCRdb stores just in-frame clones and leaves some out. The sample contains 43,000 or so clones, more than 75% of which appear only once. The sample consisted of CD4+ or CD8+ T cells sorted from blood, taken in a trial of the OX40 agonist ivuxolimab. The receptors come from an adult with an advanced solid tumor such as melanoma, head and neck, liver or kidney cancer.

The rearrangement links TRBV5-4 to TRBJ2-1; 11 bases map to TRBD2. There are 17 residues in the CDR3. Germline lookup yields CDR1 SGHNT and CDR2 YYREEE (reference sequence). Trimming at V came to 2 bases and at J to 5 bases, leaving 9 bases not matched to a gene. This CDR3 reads CASSLPTGTSGHNEQFF. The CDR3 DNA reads TGTGCCAGCAGCTTACCTACCGGGACTAGCGGCCACAATGAGCAGTTCTTC.

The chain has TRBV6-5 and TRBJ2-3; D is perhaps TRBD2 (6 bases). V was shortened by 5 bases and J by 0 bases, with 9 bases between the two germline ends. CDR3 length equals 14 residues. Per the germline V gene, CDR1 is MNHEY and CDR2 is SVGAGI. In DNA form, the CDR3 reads TGTGCCAGCAGTCGGGGGAGTAGCACAGATACGCAGTATTTT. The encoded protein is CASSRGSSTDTQYF.

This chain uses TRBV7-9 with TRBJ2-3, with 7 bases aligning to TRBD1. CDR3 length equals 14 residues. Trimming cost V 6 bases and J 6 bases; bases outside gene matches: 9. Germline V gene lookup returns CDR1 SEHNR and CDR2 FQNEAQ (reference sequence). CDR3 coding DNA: TGTGCCAGCAGTTCGACAGGGTCCGGGGATACGCAGTATTTT. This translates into CASSSTGSGDTQYF.

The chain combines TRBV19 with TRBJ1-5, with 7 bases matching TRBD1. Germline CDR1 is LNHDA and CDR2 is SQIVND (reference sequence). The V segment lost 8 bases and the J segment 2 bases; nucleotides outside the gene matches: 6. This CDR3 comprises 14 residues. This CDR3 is CASATGQGNQPQHF. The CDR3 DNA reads TGTGCCAGTGCGACTGGACAGGGCAATCAGCCCCAGCATTTT.

The CDR3 here is CASKPERGAGNTIYF. The CDR3 bases are TGTGCCAGCAAACCCGAGAGAGGGGCTGGAAACACCATATATTTT. The gene calls are TRBV6-1 and TRBJ1-3; a possible D gene is TRBD1 (5 bases). The germline V gene has CDR1 MNHNS and CDR2 SASEGT. This CDR3 has 15 amino acids. V was shortened by 7 bases and J by 2 bases, with 15 bases between the two germline ends.

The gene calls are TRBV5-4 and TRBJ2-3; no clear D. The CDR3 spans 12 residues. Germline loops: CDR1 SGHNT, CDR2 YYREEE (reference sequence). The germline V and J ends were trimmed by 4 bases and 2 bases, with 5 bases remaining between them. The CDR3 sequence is CASSPATDTQYF. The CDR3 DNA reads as TGTGCCAGCAGCCCAGCCACAGATACGCAGTATTTT. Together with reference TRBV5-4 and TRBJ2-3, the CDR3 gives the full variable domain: ETGVTQSPTHLIKTRGQQVTLRCSSQSGHNTVSWYQQALGQGPQFIFQYYREEENGRGNFPPRFSGLQFPNYSSELNVNALELDDSALYLCASSPATDTQYFGPGTRLTVL.

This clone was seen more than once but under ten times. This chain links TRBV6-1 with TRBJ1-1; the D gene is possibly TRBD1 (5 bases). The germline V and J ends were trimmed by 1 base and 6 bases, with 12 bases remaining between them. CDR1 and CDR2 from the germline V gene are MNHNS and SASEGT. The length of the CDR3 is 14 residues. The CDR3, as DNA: TGTGCCAGCAGTGAAGGGGGCCTGAGCGCTGAAGCTTTCTTT. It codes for CASSEGGLSAEAFF.

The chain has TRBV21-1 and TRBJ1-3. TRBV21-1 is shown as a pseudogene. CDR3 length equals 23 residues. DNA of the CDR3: TGTGCCAGCAGCAACGGCGGGCCCCTCATAACGGCGTTGATTTGCGTCTCTGGAAACACCATATATTTT. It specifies CASSNGGPLITALICVSGNTIYF.

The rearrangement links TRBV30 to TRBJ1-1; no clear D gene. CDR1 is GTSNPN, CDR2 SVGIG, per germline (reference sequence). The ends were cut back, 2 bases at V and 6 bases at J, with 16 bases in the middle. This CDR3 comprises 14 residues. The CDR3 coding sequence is TGTGCCTGGAGTTCCCACTCCTATGAGGCTGAAGCTTTCTTT. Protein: CAWSSHSYEAEAFF.

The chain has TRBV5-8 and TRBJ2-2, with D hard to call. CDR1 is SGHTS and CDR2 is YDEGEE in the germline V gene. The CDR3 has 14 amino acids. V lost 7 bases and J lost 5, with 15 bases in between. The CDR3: CASRSRLNTGELFF. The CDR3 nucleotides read TGTGCCAGCCGGTCACGGTTAAATACCGGGGAGCTGTTTTTT.

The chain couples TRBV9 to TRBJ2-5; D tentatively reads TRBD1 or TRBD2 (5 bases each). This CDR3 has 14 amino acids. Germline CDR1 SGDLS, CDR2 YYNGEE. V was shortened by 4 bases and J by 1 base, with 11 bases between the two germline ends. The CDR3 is CASSLGTSQETQYF. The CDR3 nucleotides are TGTGCCAGCAGCCTTGGGACCAGCCAAGAGACCCAGTACTTC.

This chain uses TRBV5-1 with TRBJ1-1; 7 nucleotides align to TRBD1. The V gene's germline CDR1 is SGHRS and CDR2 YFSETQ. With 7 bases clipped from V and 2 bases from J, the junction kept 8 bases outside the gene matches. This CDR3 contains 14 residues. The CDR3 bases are TGCGCCAGCTCCCAGGGGGGCCAAAACACTGAAGCTTTCTTT. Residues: CASSQGGQNTEAFF.

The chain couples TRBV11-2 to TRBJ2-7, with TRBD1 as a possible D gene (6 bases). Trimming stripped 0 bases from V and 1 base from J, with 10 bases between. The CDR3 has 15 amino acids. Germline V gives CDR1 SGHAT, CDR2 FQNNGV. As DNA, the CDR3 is TGTGCCAGCAGCTTAGAGCGGACAGTATCCTACGAGCAGTACTTC. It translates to CASSLERTVSYEQYF.

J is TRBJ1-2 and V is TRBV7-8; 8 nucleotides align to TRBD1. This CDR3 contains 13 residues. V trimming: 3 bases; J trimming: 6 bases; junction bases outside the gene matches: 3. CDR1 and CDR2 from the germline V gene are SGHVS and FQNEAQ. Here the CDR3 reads CASSFGQGDGYTF. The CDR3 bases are TGTGCCAGCAGCTTCGGACAGGGAGATGGCTACACCTTC.

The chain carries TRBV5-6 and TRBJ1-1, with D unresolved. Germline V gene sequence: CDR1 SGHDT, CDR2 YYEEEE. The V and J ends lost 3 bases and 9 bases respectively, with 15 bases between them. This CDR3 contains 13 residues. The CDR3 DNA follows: TGTGCCAGCAGCTCCGAGACCCTACAAAAAGCTTTCTTT. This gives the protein CASSSETLQKAFF.

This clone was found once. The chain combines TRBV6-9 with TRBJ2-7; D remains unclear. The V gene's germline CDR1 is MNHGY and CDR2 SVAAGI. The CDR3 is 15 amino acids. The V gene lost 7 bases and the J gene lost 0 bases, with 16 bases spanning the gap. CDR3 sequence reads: CASTRPSRDSYEQYF. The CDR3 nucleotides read TGTGCCAGCACAAGGCCCAGTAGGGACTCCTACGAGCAGTACTTC.

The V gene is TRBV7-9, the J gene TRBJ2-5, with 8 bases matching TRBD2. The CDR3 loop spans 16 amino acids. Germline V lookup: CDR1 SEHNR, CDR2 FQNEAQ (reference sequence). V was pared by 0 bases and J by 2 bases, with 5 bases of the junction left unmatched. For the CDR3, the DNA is TGTGCCAGCAGCTTAGCCGGGGGGGCTGATCAAGAGACCCAGTACTTC. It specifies CASSLAGGADQETQYF.

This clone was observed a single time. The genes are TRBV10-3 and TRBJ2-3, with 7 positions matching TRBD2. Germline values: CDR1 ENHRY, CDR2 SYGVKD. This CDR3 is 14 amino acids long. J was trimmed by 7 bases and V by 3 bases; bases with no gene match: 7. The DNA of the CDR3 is TGTGCCATCAGTGACGACGCGGGAGCATATACGCAGTATTTT. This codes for CAISDDAGAYTQYF.